The 9 T cell receptor beta chains given below trace back to one sample, sequenced in a study of blood T cells in healthy people across ages. With a J-beta primer mix and a sample-barcoded 5' primer, a second PCR ran about 7 to 11 cycles. TCRdb independently ran MiXCR on the 5' RACE reads; one entry per CDR3 protein. This sample yields over 500,000 distinct CDR3 sequences, of which about 26% are seen a single time; approximately 3.3% belongs to the top ten. The data also belong to a second study, concerning T cells of mothers and their children.

Sequenced material: blood. These receptors all stem from a boy younger than 10 in good health.

In this sample, this clonotype turned up a few times. The chain uses TRBV10-3 and TRBJ2-1; D is ambiguous. Trimming shortened V by 6 bases and J by 3 bases, and 3 bases separated the two germline ends. The CDR3 length is 11 residues. Germline assignment: CDR1 ENHRY and CDR2 SYGVKD. The chain's CDR3 is CAIRVYNEQFF. The CDR3 DNA reads as TGTGCCATCAGAGTCTACAATGAGCAGTTCTTC.

This clonotype was picked up one time. This chain joins TRBV5-5 and TRBJ2-7; D might be TRBD2 (5 bases). The germline V and J ends were trimmed by 8 bases and 0 bases, with 12 bases remaining between them. Germline V gives CDR1 SGHKS, CDR2 YYEKEE (reference sequence). CDR3 size: 13 residues. In DNA form, the CDR3 reads TGTGCCAGTTTACTAGGCAGCTCCTACGAGCAGTACTTC. Protein: CASLLGSSYEQYF. Variable domain in full (rest from reference TRBV5-5 and TRBJ2-7): DAGVTQSPTHLIKTRGQQVTLRCSPISGHKSVSWYQQVLGQGPQFIFQYYEKEERGRGNFPDRFSARQFPNYSSELNVNALLLGDSALYLCASLLGSSYEQYFGPGTRLTVT.

The chain uses TRBV12-3 or TRBV12-4 and TRBJ2-4; D tentatively fits TRBD1 or TRBD2 (5 bases each). Trimming cost V 3 bases and J 1 base, with 10 bases left between them. There are 15 residues in the CDR3. In DNA form, the CDR3 reads TGTGCCAGCAGTTTTTTCGAGGGGGCCAAAAACATTCAGTACTTC. It is translated as CASSFFEGAKNIQYF.

In its sample, this clonotype was seen a few times. V is TRBV7-6 and J is TRBJ1-4; D ambiguous. The germline gives CDR1 SGHVS, CDR2 FNYEAQ. The length of the CDR3 is 15 residues. V lost 5 bases and J lost 7, with 17 bases in between. CDR3 in amino acids: CASSQTGVSGEKLFF. The CDR3 DNA follows: TGTGCCAGCAGCCAAACGGGAGTTTCGGGTGAAAAACTGTTTTTT.

This clonotype was observed a few times. J is TRBJ2-2 and V is TRBV4-3; D gene ambiguous. The CDR3 covers 17 residues. Germline V gives CDR1 LGHNA, CDR2 YSLEER. With 0 bases removed from V and 0 bases from J, the gap between germline ends came to 11 bases. The CDR3 loop is CASSQDLARSNTGELFF. The CDR3 DNA reads TGCGCCAGCAGCCAAGATCTGGCGAGATCGAACACCGGGGAGCTGTTTTTT.

In nucleotides, the CDR3 is TGTGCTAGTGGTTATCAGGGGACAGATACGCAGTATTTT. Protein sequence: CASGYQGTDTQYF. The chain uses TRBV12-5 and TRBJ2-3; TRBD1 might be the D (6 bases). V was shortened by 4 bases and J by 3 bases, with 8 bases between the two germline ends. The germline gives CDR1 LGHNT, CDR2 FRNRAP. The CDR3 contains 13 residues.

This clonotype was detected once. One junction end disagrees with the germline gene, perhaps due to a read error. The rearrangement joins TRBV20-1 to TRBJ2-3, with TRBD1 matching over 7 bases. Looked up from germline, CDR1 is DFQATT and CDR2 is SNEGSKA (reference sequence). The CDR3 extends over 13 amino acids. CDR3 DNA sequence: TGCGGTGCTAGACCGACAGGGCGGGATACGCAGTATTTT. Residues: CGARPTGRDTQYF.

The V call is TRBV12-3 or TRBV12-4, the J call TRBJ1-1; D call uncertain. This CDR3 is built from 12 residues. Trimming removed 5 bases at V and 6 bases at J, with 10 bases between. The CDR3 loop reads CASSHGRAEAFF. CDR3 nucleotides: TGTGCCAGCAGTCACGGTCGCGCTGAAGCTTTCTTT.

In regard to this clonotype: At one of its ends the junction is not consistent with the germline gene, which may arise from a read error. This chain uses TRBV7-9 with TRBJ1-2; D remains ambiguous. This CDR3 has 9 residues. Germline V gene sequence: CDR1 SEHNR, CDR2 FQNEAQ (reference sequence). CDR3 in amino acids: CASGFRYTF. The CDR3 DNA reads TGTGCCAGCGGCTTTCGCTACACCTTC.